The sequence of this TCR beta chain was determined in a study of cytomegalovirus exposure and HLA in healthy donors. 60 Vbeta and 13 Jbeta primers were used in PCR. Produced via immunoSEQ multiplex PCR; TCRdb's table is partial and in-frame only. The sample consists of fewer than 200,000 clones, roughly 87% of them appearing once. With 2 bases removed from V and 0 bases from J, the gap between germline ends came to 12 bases. Germline assignment: CDR1 SGDLS and CDR2 YYNGEE. CDR3 length equals 16 residues. Sequencing used PBMCs. The origin of this receptor is a girl under two years old in good health and CMV-seronegative. The chain links TRBV9 to TRBJ2-1, with D possibly being TRBD2 (5 bases). CDR3 loop: CASSVPDWPSYNEQFF. Here the CDR3 DNA reads TGTGCCAGCAGCGTTCCGGACTGGCCCTCCTACAATGAGCAGTTCTTC.